Following are 26 T cell receptor beta chains from one sample sequenced in a study of brain T cells in children with intractable seizures. Here immunoSEQ multiplex PCR was the method, and the copy in TCRdb shows in-frame clones only, minus some. The data contain 88,000 or so clones, around 91% of them singletons. Specimen: peripheral blood, collected at surgery. Source of these receptors: a girl aged 2 to 10 with Rasmussen encephalitis and intractable seizures.

This clone appeared a single time. The chain employs TRBV5-4 and TRBJ2-1; perhaps TRBD2 as D (6 bases). Between the trimmed V and J ends, which lost 0 bases and 9 bases, there was a span of 13 bases. CDR1 and CDR2 from the germline V gene are SGHNT and YYREEE (reference sequence). The CDR3 extends over 14 amino acids. The CDR3 region is CASSLGRGTVEQFF. The DNA for the CDR3 is TGTGCCAGCAGCTTGGGCCGGGGGACGGTTGAGCAGTTCTTC.

The CDR3 loop is CASSDFGTTSEPQHF. CDR3 DNA sequence: TGTGCCAGCAGTGACTTTGGGACAACATCCGAGCCCCAGCATTTT. The chain links TRBV2 to TRBJ1-5; maybe TRBD1 (6 bases). The CDR3 extends over 15 amino acids. V was trimmed by 3 bases and J by 8 bases, leaving 17 bases between them. Germline V gene lookup returns CDR1 SNHLY and CDR2 FYNNEI.

The chain uses TRBV5-4 and TRBJ2-5; maybe TRBD1 (6 bases). V was trimmed by 4 bases and J by 0 bases, leaving 10 bases between them. From germline, CDR1 is SGHNT and CDR2 YYREEE (reference sequence). The length of the CDR3 is 14 residues. CDR3 nucleotides: TGTGCCAGCAGCGGGGGACAAAACCAAGAGACCCAGTACTTC. Translating gives CASSGGQNQETQYF. The variable domain in full, completed from reference TRBV5-4 and TRBJ2-5, reads ETGVTQSPTHLIKTRGQQVTLRCSSQSGHNTVSWYQQALGQGPQFIFQYYREEENGRGNFPPRFSGLQFPNYSSELNVNALELDDSALYLCASSGGQNQETQYFGPGTRLLVL.

The genes are TRBV6-1 and TRBJ2-1, with TRBD1 matching 10 bases. With 1 base clipped from V and 6 bases from J, the junction kept 0 bases outside the gene matches. There are 14 residues in the CDR3. The germline CDR1 and CDR2 sequences are MNHNS and SASEGT. CDR3 sequence (DNA): TGTGCCAGCAGTGAAGGGACAGGGGGCAATGAGCAGTTCTTC. Protein product: CASSEGTGGNEQFF.

The chain recombines TRBV28 with TRBJ2-7; D is unresolved. Germline lookup yields CDR1 MDHEN and CDR2 SYDVKM. The CDR3 spans 13 residues. The ends were cut back, 3 bases at V and 2 bases at J, with 8 bases in the middle. CDR3 nucleotides: TGTGCCAGCAGTTTCTCGCAGACCTACGAGCAGTACTTC. This translates into CASSFSQTYEQYF.

Only one count was recorded for this clone. This rearrangement joins TRBV7-9 to TRBJ1-1, with D perhaps matching TRBD1 (5 bases). Trimming left V 5 bases short and J 2 bases short, with 12 bases between. Germline loops: CDR1 SEHNR, CDR2 FQNEAQ (reference sequence). The CDR3 length is 14 residues. The CDR3 here is CASSPRGSNTEAFF. CDR3 DNA sequence: TGTGCCAGCAGCCCCCGGGGGAGTAACACTGAAGCTTTCTTT.

V and J are TRBV6-4 and TRBJ2-1, with D possibly TRBD1 on 6 matching bases. CDR1 is MRHNA, CDR2 SNTAGT, per germline. V gave up 3 bases and J gave up 0 bases, with 12 bases separating them. This CDR3 contains 16 residues. The CDR3 DNA follows: TGTGCCAGCAGTGAGGACAGCCTTAGCTCCTACAATGAGCAGTTCTTC. It is translated as CASSEDSLSSYNEQFF.

The rearrangement joins TRBV18 to TRBJ1-2; possibly TRBD1 for D (5 bases). Germline V gene sequence: CDR1 KGHSH, CDR2 LQKENI. This CDR3 comprises 15 residues. V gave up 3 bases and J gave up 0 bases, with 11 bases separating them. CDR3 DNA sequence: TGTGCCAGCTCACCCGGGACTGCTACTAACTATGGCTACACCTTC. Translating it yields CASSPGTATNYGYTF.

This chain connects TRBV24-1 to TRBJ1-4, with TRBD1 matching 10 bases. This CDR3 comprises 17 residues. Trimming cost V 3 bases and J 11 bases; bases outside gene matches: 14. Germline-derived CDR1 and CDR2 are KGHDR and SFDVKD. The CDR3 protein is CATSDRPTGTGESKLFF. In nucleotides, the CDR3 is TGTGCCACCAGTGATCGCCCCACCGGGACAGGGGAAAGCAAACTGTTTTTT.

The chain links TRBV2 to TRBJ2-1, with 10 bases matching TRBD2. CDR1 and CDR2 (germline): SNHLY, FYNNEI. The ends lost 8 bases at V and 8 bases at J; junction bases unmatched: 9. CDR3 length: 14 residues. The CDR3 is CASGRASGSHEQFF. The CDR3, as DNA: TGTGCCAGCGGACGGGCTAGCGGGAGTCATGAGCAGTTCTTC.

This clone was seen once. V is TRBV11-2 and J is TRBJ2-7, with D tentatively TRBD2 (6 bases). Trimming took 2 bases from V and 7 from J, leaving 15 bases between them. This CDR3 region has 14 residues. The germline CDR1 and CDR2 sequences are SGHAT and FQNNGV. The CDR3 nucleotides are TGTGCCAGCAGCTTACTGGAGGGTAACGGAGAGCAGTACTTC. Translating it yields CASSLLEGNGEQYF.

In DNA form, the CDR3 reads TGTGCCTGGAGTGTACATTCCGGGGAGCCCCAGCATTTT. Translated, it gives CAWSVHSGEPQHF. V usage is TRBV30 and J usage is TRBJ1-5; D ambiguous. The ends were cut back, 0 bases at V and 8 bases at J, with 11 bases in the middle. Germline assignment: CDR1 GTSNPN and CDR2 SVGIG (reference sequence). The CDR3 runs 13 residues.

The chain recombines TRBV28 with TRBJ2-7; 8 bases match TRBD1. V was clipped by 5 bases and J by 4 bases; unmatched bases: 10. Per the germline V gene, CDR1 is MDHEN and CDR2 is SYDVKM. The CDR3 extends over 15 amino acids. The CDR3 region has the DNA TGTGCCAGCAGTCCCACAGGGACAGGAAAATACGAGCAGTACTTC. Encoded protein: CASSPTGTGKYEQYF.

The rearrangement links TRBV4-1 to TRBJ1-5, with TRBD1 matching 7 bases. The CDR3 is 15 amino acids. CDR1 and CDR2 (germline): MGHRA, YSYEKL. The trim removed 1 base at V and 7 bases at J, leaving 7 bases unmatched. In DNA form, the CDR3 reads TGCGCCAGCAGCCAAGTTCGACAGGGAGGCCAGCCCCAGCATTTT. This encodes CASSQVRQGGQPQHF.

A few counts support this clone. This rearrangement joins TRBV27 to TRBJ2-7; a weak D match, TRBD1 (7 bases). Trimming removed 6 bases at V and 7 bases at J, with 19 bases between. There are 14 residues in the CDR3. Per germline, CDR1 MNHEY and CDR2 SMNVEV (reference sequence). CDR3 residues: CASRRGTAEREQYF. CDR3 nucleotides: TGTGCCAGCAGACGGGGGACAGCAGAACGGGAGCAGTACTTC.

The rearrangement uses TRBV2 and TRBJ2-7, with D unresolved. Trimming left V 8 bases short and J 2 bases short, with 13 bases between. The CDR3 sequence is 13 residues long. Germline V gene lookup returns CDR1 SNHLY and CDR2 FYNNEI. In DNA, the CDR3 is TGTGCCAGCGCCCCGGCCCTTACCTACGAGCAGTACTTC. This encodes CASAPALTYEQYF.

This clone has only one observation. The chain joins TRBV5-5 to TRBJ2-7, with D perhaps TRBD2 (6 bases). This CDR3 spans 14 amino acids. CDR1 SGHKS and CDR2 YYEKEE come from the germline V gene (reference sequence). The V gene lost 0 bases and the J gene lost 3 bases, with 10 bases spanning the gap. Here the CDR3 DNA reads TGTGCCAGCAGCTTGGTGGCGGGGAGCTACGAGCAGTACTTC. This codes for CASSLVAGSYEQYF.

This chain uses TRBV9 with TRBJ2-1; 8 bases match TRBD2. The J segment lost 4 bases and the V segment lost 0 bases, leaving 3 bases of the junction unmatched. Per germline, CDR1 SGDLS and CDR2 YYNGEE. This CDR3 contains 15 residues. The chain's CDR3 is CASSVELAAYNEQFF. CDR3 nucleotide sequence: TGTGCCAGCAGCGTAGAACTAGCGGCTTACAATGAGCAGTTCTTC.

CDR3 nucleotide sequence: TGTGCCAGCAGCCCAGGGGGGGGCAGGGTGTCGAACACCGGGGAGCTGTTTTTT. This codes for CASSPGGGRVSNTGELFF. V usage is TRBV7-9 and J usage is TRBJ2-2; D tentatively fits TRBD1 or TRBD2 (7 bases each). From germline, CDR1 is SEHNR and CDR2 FQNEAQ (reference sequence). Trimming took 5 bases from V and 0 from J, leaving 19 bases between them. The length of the CDR3 is 18 residues.

J is TRBJ2-1 and V is TRBV7-2; 10 bases map to TRBD2. Germline CDR1 reads SGHTA; CDR2 reads FQGNSA. This CDR3 comprises 16 residues. With 0 bases clipped from V and 8 bases from J, the junction kept 7 bases outside the gene matches. The CDR3 region has the DNA TGTGCCAGCAGCTTAGCTAGGCTAGCGGGAGTCTATGAGCAGTTCTTC. This translates into CASSLARLAGVYEQFF.

This chain links TRBV21-1 with TRBJ2-5; whether TRBD1, the table's D call, matches the DNA was not checked. TRBV21-1 is given as a pseudogene. This CDR3 region has 14 residues. The CDR3 protein is CASSKQGKQETQYF. In DNA form, the CDR3 reads TGTGCCAGCAGCAAACAGGGTAAACAAGAGACCCAGTACTTC.

The chain is built from TRBV6-5 and TRBJ1-2; no reliable D call. Germline V gives CDR1 MNHEY, CDR2 SVGAGI. The CDR3 has 14 residues. V lost 0 bases and J 4 bases, leaving 9 bases between the germline ends. CDR3 amino acids: CASSYSRSLYGYTF. The CDR3 nucleotides read TGTGCCAGCAGTTACTCGCGGAGCCTCTATGGCTACACCTTC.

In this sample, this clone is medium-sized. The chain carries TRBV4-2 and TRBJ2-2, with TRBD2 as a possible D gene (6 bases). Trimming left V 0 bases short and J 4 bases short, with 18 bases between. CDR3 length: 18 residues. Germline CDR1 reads LGHNA; CDR2 reads YNFKEQ. CDR3 DNA: TGTGCCAGCAGCCAAGAGGCGGCCTCCGGGAGTTCCACCGGGGAGCTGTTTTTT. Translated: CASSQEAASGSSTGELFF.

V gene TRBV18 combines with J gene TRBJ2-7, with 9 nucleotides matching TRBD1. Per germline, CDR1 KGHSH and CDR2 LQKENI. V shed 6 bases and J 1 base; nucleotides not matched to a gene: 4. This CDR3 comprises 14 residues. CDR3 residues: CASSSGTGSYEQYF. The CDR3 DNA reads TGTGCCAGCTCCTCCGGGACAGGGTCCTACGAGCAGTACTTC.

The rearrangement uses TRBV29-1 and TRBJ2-7; 11 nucleotides agree with TRBD2. The CDR3 is made up of 15 amino acids. V gave up 7 bases and J gave up 4 bases; unmatched junction bases: 12. Germline V gives CDR1 SQVTM, CDR2 ANQGSEA. The CDR3 bases are TGCAGCGCCCAGGTCCGACTAGCGGGGCGATACGAGCAGTACTTC. Translating it yields CSAQVRLAGRYEQYF.

This clone occurred a few times. The chain is built from TRBV5-6 and TRBJ1-2; no clear D. Trimming stripped 4 bases from V and 0 bases from J, with 10 bases between. There are 14 residues in the CDR3. The germline V gene has CDR1 SGHDT and CDR2 YYEEEE. CDR3 DNA: TGTGCCAGCAGCCCGATGAGGGCTAACTATGGCTACACCTTC. Protein sequence: CASSPMRANYGYTF.